The T cell receptor beta chain described here comes from a study of blood T cells in healthy people across ages. After removal of 0 bases from V and 3 bases from J, the junction contained 18 bases not matched to a gene. CDR1 is SQVTM, CDR2 ANQGSEA, per germline. The CDR3 has 19 amino acids. A sample-barcoded 5' primer and a J-beta primer mix were used in a second PCR of about 6 to 11 cycles. MiXCR, run by TCRdb on the 5' RACE reads, gives a single entry per CDR3 protein. The sample includes 1.5 million to 2 million distinct CDR3 sequences, roughly 27% seen only once; the top ten take 7.7%. This clonotype was detected ten times or more.

Sequencing was carried out using blood. The TCR sequence derives from a woman between 25 and 40 years old in good health. The chain carries TRBV29-1 and TRBJ2-7, with 9 bases lining up with TRBD1. The CDR3 is CSVEDFKPGQGHSIYEQYF. The CDR3 region has the DNA TGCAGCGTTGAAGATTTCAAGCCGGGACAGGGACATTCCATCTACGAGCAGTACTTC.